A selection of T cell receptor beta chains follows, all from one sample in a study of T-cell memory formation after mild COVID-19. TCRdb called the 5' RACE reads again in MiXCR, with one record for every CDR3 protein. The table shows around 500,000 distinct CDR3 sequences, with 15% to 20% occurring only once. Sequenced input: PBMCs or a T cell subset sorted from them (not recorded which). These receptor sequences come from an adult woman who had mild COVID-19 (a few samples of this study predate the infection). Cell type and time point are not known. Each CDR3 is given with its conserved first and last residue. A D gene is named only where the DNA matches it firmly. Expanded clones are given a class, and other clones once, few, many or no size at all.

d_gene: TRBD2; abundance: NA; v_gene: TRBV29-1; j_gene: TRBJ2-1; CDR3nt: TGCAGCGTTGGCGGGGGTGGTCCGCCCAATGAGCAGTTCTTC; CDR3aa: CSVGGGGPPNEQFF
d_gene: TRBD1; abundance: NA; v_gene: TRBV7-3; j_gene: TRBJ1-2; CDR3nt: TGTGCCAGCAGCTCGAGATTCTCTACCGCGGACAGGGACTATGGCTACACCTTC; CDR3aa: CASSSRFSTADRDYGYTF
d_gene: NA; abundance: few; v_gene: TRBV5-1; j_gene: TRBJ2-3; CDR3nt: TGCGCCAGCAGCTTGTCCGAGCGGGATACGCAGTATTTT; CDR3aa: CASSLSERDTQYF
d_gene: TRBD1; abundance: NA; v_gene: TRBV7-2; j_gene: TRBJ2-5; CDR3nt: TGTGCCAGCAGCTTAGACAGGGGGTCGGGAGAGACCCAGTACTTC; CDR3aa: CASSLDRGSGETQYF
d_gene: TRBD1; abundance: few; v_gene: TRBV6-5; j_gene: TRBJ1-6; CDR3nt: TGTGCCAGCAAGCCGGGACAGGGGAACAATTCACCCCTCCACTTT; CDR3aa: CASKPGQGNNSPLHF
d_gene: NA; abundance: NA; v_gene: TRBV5-1; j_gene: TRBJ2-7; CDR3nt: TGCGCCAGCAGCTTGGTGGGGGGGCCCCCCCTAATCGCTGTCGAGCAGTACTTC; CDR3aa: CASSLVGGPPLIAVEQYF
d_gene: TRBD1; abundance: few; v_gene: TRBV5-6; j_gene: TRBJ2-7; CDR3nt: TGTGCCAGCAGCTCGGCCGGGACAGGGCCCTACGAGCAGTACTTC; CDR3aa: CASSSAGTGPYEQYF
d_gene: NA; abundance: few; v_gene: TRBV7-9; j_gene: TRBJ2-5; CDR3nt: TGTGCCAGCAGCGGCGGAGGGGAAGAGACCCAGTACTTC; CDR3aa: CASSGGGEETQYF
d_gene: TRBD1; abundance: few; v_gene: TRBV12-3/TRBV12-4; j_gene: TRBJ2-5; CDR3nt: TGTGCCAGCAGTTTAAGGGACAGGGGAGAGACCCAGTACTTC; CDR3aa: CASSLRDRGETQYF
d_gene: TRBD2; abundance: NA; v_gene: TRBV27; j_gene: TRBJ2-1; CDR3nt: TGTGCCAGCAGCTCTACTAGCGCGGGTGAGCAGTTCTTC; CDR3aa: CASSSTSAGEQFF
d_gene: NA; abundance: NA; v_gene: TRBV5-6; j_gene: TRBJ2-1; CDR3nt: TGTGCCAGCAGTCTGGATACGCGGGCCCCACTTAATGAGCAGTTCTTC; CDR3aa: CASSLDTRAPLNEQFF
d_gene: TRBD1; abundance: few; v_gene: TRBV6-5; j_gene: TRBJ2-3; CDR3nt: TGTGCCAGCAGTTATGGGACAGCGACCACAGATACGCAGTATTTT; CDR3aa: CASSYGTATTDTQYF
d_gene: TRBD1; abundance: few; v_gene: TRBV20-1; j_gene: TRBJ2-7; CDR3nt: TGCAGTGCGCCGGGACAGGGTAACATCGGGAACGAGCAGTACTTC; CDR3aa: CSAPGQGNIGNEQYF
d_gene: NA; abundance: many; v_gene: TRBV30; j_gene: TRBJ1-1; CDR3nt: TGTGCCTGTCGCGGGCCAGGACAAAAATCGACTGAAGCTTTCTTT; CDR3aa: CACRGPGQKSTEAFF
d_gene: NA; abundance: NA; v_gene: TRBV7-2; j_gene: TRBJ1-3; CDR3nt: TGTGCCAGCAGGACAGGCCCTTTCTCTGGAAACACCATATATTTT; CDR3aa: CASRTGPFSGNTIYF
d_gene: NA; abundance: many; v_gene: TRBV19; j_gene: TRBJ1-4; CDR3nt: TGTGCCAGTAGGAAACAGGTGTCGCCTGAAAAACTGTTTTTT; CDR3aa: CASRKQVSPEKLFF
d_gene: NA; abundance: NA; v_gene: TRBV12-3/TRBV12-4; j_gene: TRBJ2-5; CDR3nt: TGTGCCAGCAGACCAGCCCCAAAAGAGACCCAGTACTTC; CDR3aa: CASRPAPKETQYF
d_gene: NA; abundance: few; v_gene: TRBV5-6; j_gene: TRBJ1-1; CDR3nt: TGTGCCAGCAGCTTAACAGGCAAAGGGGGCACTGAAGCTTTCTTT; CDR3aa: CASSLTGKGGTEAFF
d_gene: NA; abundance: few; v_gene: TRBV11-2; j_gene: TRBJ2-7; CDR3nt: TGTGCCAGCAGCTTATACACGGGGAGCTCCTACGAGCAGTACTTC; CDR3aa: CASSLYTGSSYEQYF
d_gene: TRBD2; abundance: many; v_gene: TRBV5-1; j_gene: TRBJ2-1; CDR3nt: TGCGCCAGCAGCTTGGACGGGGGGGCTTACAATGAGCAGTTCTTC; CDR3aa: CASSLDGGAYNEQFF
d_gene: NA; abundance: few; v_gene: TRBV7-2; j_gene: TRBJ2-7; CDR3nt: TGTGCCAGCAGCGGCAGGGGTTTGGGGGCCTTAGAGCAGTACTTC; CDR3aa: CASSGRGLGALEQYF
d_gene: TRBD2; abundance: NA; v_gene: TRBV29-1; j_gene: TRBJ2-1; CDR3nt: TGCAGCGTTGCTGGACTAGCGTCCTACAATGAGCAGTTCTTC; CDR3aa: CSVAGLASYNEQFF
d_gene: NA; abundance: few; v_gene: TRBV12-3/TRBV12-4; j_gene: TRBJ2-7; CDR3nt: TGTGCCAGCAGTTTGGCCGGGACGATGGACGAGCAGTACTTC; CDR3aa: CASSLAGTMDEQYF
d_gene: NA; abundance: NA; v_gene: TRBV4-1; j_gene: TRBJ1-4; CDR3nt: TGCGCCAGCAGCCAAGATTCCGGCAGGGCTAATGAAAAACTGTTTTTT; CDR3aa: CASSQDSGRANEKLFF
d_gene: NA; abundance: NA; v_gene: TRBV12-3/TRBV12-4; j_gene: TRBJ2-1; CDR3nt: TGTGCCAGCAGTGTAACAGGGATGGGGCAGTTCTTC; CDR3aa: CASSVTGMGQFF
d_gene: NA; abundance: many; v_gene: TRBV12-3/TRBV12-4; j_gene: TRBJ1-1; CDR3nt: TGTGCCAGCAAACTGGACCCTACGAGCCGGGAAGCTTTCTTT; CDR3aa: CASKLDPTSREAFF
d_gene: NA; abundance: NA; v_gene: TRBV7-3; j_gene: TRBJ2-3; CDR3nt: TGTGCCAGCAGCTTACGGGGGCAGGGACCCACGAAAGATACGCAGTATTTT; CDR3aa: CASSLRGQGPTKDTQYF
d_gene: TRBD2; abundance: few; v_gene: TRBV24-1; j_gene: TRBJ2-1; CDR3nt: TGTGCCACCAGTGATCAGCGGGGGACTAGCGGTCCCCGGGGTGAGCAGTTCTTC; CDR3aa: CATSDQRGTSGPRGEQFF
d_gene: NA; abundance: many; v_gene: TRBV12-3/TRBV12-4; j_gene: TRBJ2-7; CDR3nt: TGTGCCAGCAGTTTGGGGGGGGCGAGGGAGCAGTACTTC; CDR3aa: CASSLGGAREQYF
d_gene: TRBD1; abundance: few; v_gene: TRBV6-5; j_gene: TRBJ2-3; CDR3nt: TGTGCCAGCAGCGACAGGGGTGTCGATACGCAGTATTTT; CDR3aa: CASSDRGVDTQYF
d_gene: NA; abundance: NA; v_gene: TRBV27; j_gene: TRBJ2-5; CDR3nt: TGTGCCACCAGAAACTCGGGACTGCTCATAGGGGCCCAGTACTTC; CDR3aa: CATRNSGLLIGAQYF
d_gene: NA; abundance: NA; v_gene: TRBV15; j_gene: TRBJ1-4; CDR3nt: TGTGCCACCAGCAGAGATAGTCAGGCAACTAATGAAAAACTGTTTTTT; CDR3aa: CATSRDSQATNEKLFF
d_gene: TRBD1; abundance: many; v_gene: TRBV5-1; j_gene: TRBJ2-7; CDR3nt: TGCGCCAGCAGCTGGGGACAGGGAAGCTACGAGCAGTACTTC; CDR3aa: CASSWGQGSYEQYF
d_gene: NA; abundance: NA; v_gene: TRBV7-7; j_gene: TRBJ2-7; CDR3nt: TGTGCCAGCAGCGTCATAGGTGGAGTCCCCGTGTTC; CDR3aa: CASSVIGGVPVF
d_gene: NA; abundance: NA; v_gene: TRBV7-3; j_gene: TRBJ2-2; CDR3nt: TGTGCCAGCAGCCCGGACAGAACCCGCACCGGGGAGCTGTTTTTT; CDR3aa: CASSPDRTRTGELFF
d_gene: TRBD1; abundance: NA; v_gene: TRBV2; j_gene: TRBJ1-1; CDR3nt: TGTGCCAGCACCCGGACAGGGGGGGGCCCTGAAGCTTTCTTT; CDR3aa: CASTRTGGGPEAFF
d_gene: NA; abundance: few; v_gene: TRBV12-3/TRBV12-4; j_gene: TRBJ2-7; CDR3nt: TGTGCCAGCAGCCCGACAGGTTTTGGCGAGCAGTACTTC; CDR3aa: CASSPTGFGEQYF
d_gene: TRBD2; abundance: NA; v_gene: TRBV3-1; j_gene: TRBJ2-5; CDR3nt: TGTGCCAGCAGCCAAGATGGATCGGCGGGGGGAGAGACCCAGTACTTC; CDR3aa: CASSQDGSAGGETQYF
d_gene: TRBD2; abundance: NA; v_gene: TRBV2; j_gene: TRBJ2-2; CDR3nt: TGTGCCAGCAGGGATAGCGGGGGCGGCACCGGGGAGCTGTTTTTT; CDR3aa: CASRDSGGGTGELFF
d_gene: NA; abundance: NA; v_gene: TRBV12-3/TRBV12-4; j_gene: TRBJ2-2; CDR3nt: TGTGCCAGCAGTTCCTACAGGACCGGGGAGCTGTTTTTT; CDR3aa: CASSSYRTGELFF
d_gene: TRBD1; abundance: NA; v_gene: TRBV24-1; j_gene: TRBJ2-7; CDR3nt: TGTGCCACTGGGGACAGCGCCTACGAGCAGTACTTC; CDR3aa: CATGDSAYEQYF
d_gene: TRBD2; abundance: few; v_gene: TRBV9; j_gene: TRBJ2-3; CDR3nt: TGTGCCAGCAGCGTAGATAGCGGGGGGAACCGGGATACGCAGTATTTT; CDR3aa: CASSVDSGGNRDTQYF
d_gene: NA; abundance: few; v_gene: TRBV7-9; j_gene: TRBJ2-2; CDR3nt: TGTGCCAGCAGTCTTGAGGGGCGAGGCACCGGGGAGCTGTTTTTT; CDR3aa: CASSLEGRGTGELFF
d_gene: NA; abundance: NA; v_gene: TRBV15; j_gene: TRBJ2-7; CDR3nt: TGTGCCACCAGCAGAGTGACAGACTACGAGCAGTACTTC; CDR3aa: CATSRVTDYEQYF
d_gene: NA; abundance: NA; v_gene: TRBV5-1; j_gene: TRBJ2-7; CDR3nt: TGCGCCAGCAGCTCCTACAGCCACAAGGGGAACTCCTACGAGCAGTACTTC; CDR3aa: CASSSYSHKGNSYEQYF
d_gene: TRBD1; abundance: few; v_gene: TRBV5-1; j_gene: TRBJ1-1; CDR3nt: TGCGCCAGCAGCCCTCGACAGGGGGACACTGAAGCTTTCTTT; CDR3aa: CASSPRQGDTEAFF
d_gene: TRBD1; abundance: few; v_gene: TRBV7-2; j_gene: TRBJ2-7; CDR3nt: TGTGCCAGCAGCTTAGGGGGGACAGGGTCGGTCGAGCAGTACTTC; CDR3aa: CASSLGGTGSVEQYF
d_gene: TRBD1; abundance: NA; v_gene: TRBV7-9; j_gene: TRBJ1-1; CDR3nt: TGTGCCAGCAGCTTAATAATCAGGGGGCCGAATGGTGAAGCTTTCTTT; CDR3aa: CASSLIIRGPNGEAFF
d_gene: NA; abundance: NA; v_gene: TRBV5-5; j_gene: TRBJ2-2; CDR3nt: TGTGCCAGCAGCTTCCTTCGACAGGCGAACACCGGGGAGCTGTTTTTT; CDR3aa: CASSFLRQANTGELFF
d_gene: NA; abundance: many; v_gene: TRBV5-1; j_gene: TRBJ1-1; CDR3nt: TGCGCCAGCAGCTTGGAGGGGAACACTGAAGCTTTCTTT; CDR3aa: CASSLEGNTEAFF
d_gene: NA; abundance: NA; v_gene: TRBV7-3; j_gene: TRBJ1-2; CDR3nt: TGTGCCAGCAGTCCGACGGGGGGGAACGACTATGGCTACACCTTC; CDR3aa: CASSPTGGNDYGYTF
d_gene: NA; abundance: few; v_gene: TRBV6-2/TRBV6-3; j_gene: TRBJ2-1; CDR3nt: TGTGCCGCGGAGGCCGAATACAATGAGCAGTTCTTC; CDR3aa: CAAEAEYNEQFF